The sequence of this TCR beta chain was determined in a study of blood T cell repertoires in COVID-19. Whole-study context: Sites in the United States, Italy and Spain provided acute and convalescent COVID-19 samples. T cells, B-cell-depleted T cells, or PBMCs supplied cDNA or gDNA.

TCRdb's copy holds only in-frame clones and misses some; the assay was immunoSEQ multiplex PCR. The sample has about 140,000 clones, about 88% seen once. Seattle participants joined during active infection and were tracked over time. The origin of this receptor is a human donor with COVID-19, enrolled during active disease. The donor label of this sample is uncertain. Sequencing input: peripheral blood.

DNA for the CDR3: TGTGCCAGCAGCTCCCCCGGGGAACACACCGGGGAGCTGTTTTTT. Amino acids: CASSSPGEHTGELFF. The chain carries TRBV5-4 and TRBJ2-2; perhaps TRBD2 as D (5 bases). The germline gives CDR1 SGHNT, CDR2 YYREEE (reference sequence). The CDR3 covers 15 residues. Trimming removed 3 bases at V and 3 bases at J, with 12 bases between.